This T cell receptor (beta chain) was obtained from a study of shared T cell receptors in the human thymus. Method: immunoSEQ multiplex PCR; TCRdb's copy keeps in-frame clones and lacks some. The sample has 700,000 or so clones, approximately 85% seen once. These data also featured in a second study, about human thymus T cells. This second report adds: Donation came from healthy Finnish infants having corrective surgery for congenital heart defects. Related research found strongly overlapping thymic repertoires in unrelated individuals.

The sequence was obtained from a girl less than two years old with a congenital heart defect. The sample consisted of thymocytes.

CDR3 nucleotide sequence: TGTGCCAGCTCATCCACCGGGACTCCCGTAAATTCACCCCTCCACTTT. This codes for CASSSTGTPVNSPLHF. The V gene is TRBV18, the J gene TRBJ1-6, with D perhaps TRBD1 (5 bases). The CDR3 contains 16 residues. V lost 5 bases, J lost 7 bases, and 18 bases lay in between. Germline V lookup: CDR1 KGHSH, CDR2 LQKENI.